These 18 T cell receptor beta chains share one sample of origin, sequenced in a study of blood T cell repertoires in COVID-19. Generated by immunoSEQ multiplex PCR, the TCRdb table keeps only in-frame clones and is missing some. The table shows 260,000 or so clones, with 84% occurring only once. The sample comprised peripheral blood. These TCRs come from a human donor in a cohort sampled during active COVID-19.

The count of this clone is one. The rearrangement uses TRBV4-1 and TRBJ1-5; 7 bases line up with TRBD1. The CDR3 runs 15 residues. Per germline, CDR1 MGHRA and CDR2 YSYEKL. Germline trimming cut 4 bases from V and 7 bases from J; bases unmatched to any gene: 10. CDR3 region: CASSPVEGARQPQHF. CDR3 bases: TGCGCCAGCAGCCCCGTGGAGGGGGCGAGGCAGCCCCAGCATTTT.

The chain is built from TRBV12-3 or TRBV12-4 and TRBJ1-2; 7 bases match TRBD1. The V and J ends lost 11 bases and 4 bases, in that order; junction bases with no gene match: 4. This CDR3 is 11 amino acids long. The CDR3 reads CAGGTAYGYTF. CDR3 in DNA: TGTGCCGGAGGGACAGCCTATGGCTACACCTTC.

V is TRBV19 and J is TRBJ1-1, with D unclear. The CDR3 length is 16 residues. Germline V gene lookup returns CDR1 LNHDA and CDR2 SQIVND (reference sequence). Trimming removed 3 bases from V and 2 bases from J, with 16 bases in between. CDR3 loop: CASSITGGTPNTEAFF. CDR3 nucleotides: TGTGCCAGTAGTATTACTGGAGGAACTCCAAACACTGAAGCTTTCTTT. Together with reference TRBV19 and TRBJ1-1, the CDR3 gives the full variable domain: DGGITQSPKYLFRKEGQNVTLSCEQNLNHDAMYWYRQDPGQGLRLIYYSQIVNDFQKGDIAEGYSVSREKKESFPLTVTSAQKNPTAFYLCASSITGGTPNTEAFFGQGTRLTVV.

CDR3 nucleotides: TGTGCCAGCAGCCAAGCCACGGATTCCGGACAGGGGGCTTTAGAGACCCAGTACTTC. Translation: CASSQATDSGQGALETQYF. The chain is built from TRBV4-2 and TRBJ2-5; 11 positions agree with TRBD1. The CDR3 extends over 19 amino acids. The trim removed 1 base at V and 4 bases at J, leaving 14 bases unmatched. Germline-derived CDR1 and CDR2 are LGHNA and YNFKEQ.

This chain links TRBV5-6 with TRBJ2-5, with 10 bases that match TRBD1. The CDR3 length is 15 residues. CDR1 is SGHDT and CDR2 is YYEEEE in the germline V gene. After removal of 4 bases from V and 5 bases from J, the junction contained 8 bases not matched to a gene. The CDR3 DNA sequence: TGTGCCAGCAGCCGGAGGACAGGGGGGCACGAGACCCAGTACTTC. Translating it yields CASSRRTGGHETQYF.

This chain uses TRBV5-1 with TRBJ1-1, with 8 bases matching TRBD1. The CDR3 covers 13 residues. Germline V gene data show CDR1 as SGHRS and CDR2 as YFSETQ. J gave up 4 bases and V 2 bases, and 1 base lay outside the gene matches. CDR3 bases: TGCGCCAGCAGCTTAACAGGGGGCACTGAAGCTTTCTTT. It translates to CASSLTGGTEAFF.

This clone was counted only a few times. In DNA form, the CDR3 reads TGTGCCAGCAGCCAGAGACAGATTTTTGTGGATTCGGAAAAACTGTTTTTT. This sequence encodes CASSQRQIFVDSEKLFF. The chain combines TRBV7-9 with TRBJ1-4, with D maybe TRBD1 (5 bases). Trimming took off 5 bases at V and 8 bases at J, with 24 bases between the two ends. Germline loops: CDR1 SEHNR, CDR2 FQNEAQ (reference sequence). The CDR3 has 17 amino acids.

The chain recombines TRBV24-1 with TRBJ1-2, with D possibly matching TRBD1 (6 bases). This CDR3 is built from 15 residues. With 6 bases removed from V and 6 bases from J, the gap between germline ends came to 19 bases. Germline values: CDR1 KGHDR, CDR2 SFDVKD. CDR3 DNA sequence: TGTGCCACCAGTCACGGACCAACAGGGAACCATGGCTACACCTTC. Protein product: CATSHGPTGNHGYTF.

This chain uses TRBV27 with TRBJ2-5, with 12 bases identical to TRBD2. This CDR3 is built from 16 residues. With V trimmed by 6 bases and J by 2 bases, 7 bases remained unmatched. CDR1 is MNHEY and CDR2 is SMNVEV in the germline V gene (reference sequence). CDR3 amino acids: CASRASSGGGQETQYF. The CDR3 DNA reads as TGTGCCAGCAGAGCCTCTAGCGGGGGGGGACAAGAGACCCAGTACTTC.

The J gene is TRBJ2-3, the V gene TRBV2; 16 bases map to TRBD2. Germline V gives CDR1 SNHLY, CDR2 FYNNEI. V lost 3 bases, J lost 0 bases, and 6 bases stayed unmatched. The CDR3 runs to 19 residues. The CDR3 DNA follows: TGTGCCAGCAGTGAGGGACTAGCGGGAGGGCCGGTTAGCACAGATACGCAGTATTTT. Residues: CASSEGLAGGPVSTDTQYF.

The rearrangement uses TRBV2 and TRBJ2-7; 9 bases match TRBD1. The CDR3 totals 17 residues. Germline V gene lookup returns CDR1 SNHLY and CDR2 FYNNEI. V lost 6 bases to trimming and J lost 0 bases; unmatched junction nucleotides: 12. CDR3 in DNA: TGTGCCAGCAGAGGGACGAGGACAGGGGCCCTCTCCTACGAGCAGTACTTC. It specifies CASRGTRTGALSYEQYF.

CDR3 nucleotide sequence: TGTGCAAGTCGCCCTTTATGGGGGGAGGTAGCGGTCGCGAACACCGGGGAGCTGTTTTTT. Its protein product is CASRPLWGEVAVANTGELFF. This chain links TRBV12-2 with TRBJ2-2; TRBD2, as called in the table, went unchecked against the DNA. TRBV12-2 is reported as a pseudogene. The CDR3 consists of 20 residues.

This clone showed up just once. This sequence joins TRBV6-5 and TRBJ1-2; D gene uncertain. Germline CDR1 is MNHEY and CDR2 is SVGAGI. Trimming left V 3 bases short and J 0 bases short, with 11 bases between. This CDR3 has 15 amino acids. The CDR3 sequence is CASSYMTPTNYGYTF. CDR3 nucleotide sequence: TGTGCCAGCAGTTATATGACACCGACTAACTATGGCTACACCTTC.

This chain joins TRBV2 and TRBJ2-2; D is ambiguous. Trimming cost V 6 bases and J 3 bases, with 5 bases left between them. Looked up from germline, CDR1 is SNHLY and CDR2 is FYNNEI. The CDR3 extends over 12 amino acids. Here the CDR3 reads CASRPDTGELFF. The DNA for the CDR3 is TGTGCCAGCAGGCCGGACACCGGGGAGCTGTTTTTT. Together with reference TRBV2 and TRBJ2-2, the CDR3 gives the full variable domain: EPEVTQTPSHQVTQMGQEVILRCVPISNHLYFYWYRQILGQKVEFLVSFYNNEISEKSEIFDDQFSVERPDGSNFTLKIRSTKLEDSAMYFCASRPDTGELFFGEGSRLTVL.

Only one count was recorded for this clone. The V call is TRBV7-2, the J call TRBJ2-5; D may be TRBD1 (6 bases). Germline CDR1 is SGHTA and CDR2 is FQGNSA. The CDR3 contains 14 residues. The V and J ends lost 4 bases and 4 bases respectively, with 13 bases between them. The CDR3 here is CASSSQGPRETQYF. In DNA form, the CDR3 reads TGTGCCAGCAGCTCTCAGGGGCCTCGAGAGACCCAGTACTTC.

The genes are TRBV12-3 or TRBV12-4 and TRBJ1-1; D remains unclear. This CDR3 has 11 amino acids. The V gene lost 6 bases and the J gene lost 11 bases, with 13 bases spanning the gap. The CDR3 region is CASSYRGVAFF. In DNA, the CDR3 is TGTGCCAGCAGCTACCGTGGTGTGGCTTTCTTT.

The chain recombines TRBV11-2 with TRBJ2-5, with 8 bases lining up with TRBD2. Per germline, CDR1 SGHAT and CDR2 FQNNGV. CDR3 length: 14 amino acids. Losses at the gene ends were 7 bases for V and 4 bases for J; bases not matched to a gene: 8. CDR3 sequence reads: CASTSGTSGETQYF. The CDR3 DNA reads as TGTGCCAGCACCTCGGGTACTAGCGGAGAGACCCAGTACTTC.

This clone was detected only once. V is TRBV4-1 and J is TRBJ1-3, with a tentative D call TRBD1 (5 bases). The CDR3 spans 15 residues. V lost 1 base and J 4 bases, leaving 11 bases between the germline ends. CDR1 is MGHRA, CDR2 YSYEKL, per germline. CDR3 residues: CASSQVPGHGNTIYF. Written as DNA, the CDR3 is TGCGCCAGCAGCCAAGTTCCCGGACACGGAAACACCATATATTTT.